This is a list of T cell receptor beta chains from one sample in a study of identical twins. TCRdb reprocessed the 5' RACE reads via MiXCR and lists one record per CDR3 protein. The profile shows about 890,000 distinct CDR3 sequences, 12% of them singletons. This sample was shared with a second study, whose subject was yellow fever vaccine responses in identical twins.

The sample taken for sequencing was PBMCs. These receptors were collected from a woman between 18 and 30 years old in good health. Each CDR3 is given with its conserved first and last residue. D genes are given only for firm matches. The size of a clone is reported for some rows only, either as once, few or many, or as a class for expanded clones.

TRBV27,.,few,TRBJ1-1,CASSLSGRMNTEAFF,TGTGCCAGCAGTTTATCGGGACGGATGAACACTGAAGCTTTCTTT
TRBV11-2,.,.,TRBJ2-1,CASSLDRYTYNEQFF,TGTGCCAGCAGCTTAGACAGATACACCTACAATGAGCAGTTCTTC
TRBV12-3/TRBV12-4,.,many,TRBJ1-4,CASSPLTGGGGKLFF,TGTGCCAGCAGTCCCCTGACAGGAGGGGGAGGAAAACTGTTTTTT
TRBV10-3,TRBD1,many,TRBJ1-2,CAISVSQGDYGYTF,TGTGCCATCAGTGTTAGCCAGGGGGATTATGGCTACACCTTC
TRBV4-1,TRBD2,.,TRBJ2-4,CASSRGLAGGRNKNIQYF,TGCGCCAGCAGCCGAGGACTAGCGGGGGGCAGGAACAAAAACATTCAGTACTTC
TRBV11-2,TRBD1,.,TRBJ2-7,CASSWTGALYEQYF,TGTGCCAGCAGCTGGACAGGGGCCCTCTACGAGCAGTACTTC
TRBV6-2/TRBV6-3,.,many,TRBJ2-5,CASSGITLATQYF,TGTGCCAGCAGTGGTATTACCCTCGCGACCCAGTACTTC
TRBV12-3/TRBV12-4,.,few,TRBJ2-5,CASSSGASKVDQYF,TGTGCCAGCAGTTCCGGGGCTAGCAAGGTTGACCAGTACTTC
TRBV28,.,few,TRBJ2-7,CASSSLKGSYEQYF,TGTGCCAGCAGTTCACTAAAGGGGAGCTACGAGCAGTACTTC
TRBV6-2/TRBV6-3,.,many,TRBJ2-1,CASSPFTRGGNNEQFF,TGTGCCAGCAGTCCCTTTACAAGAGGAGGTAACAATGAGCAGTTCTTC
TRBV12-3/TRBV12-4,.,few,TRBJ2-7,CASSHFGVSYEQYF,TGTGCCAGCAGCCACTTTGGGGTTTCCTACGAGCAGTACTTC
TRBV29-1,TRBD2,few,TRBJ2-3,CSAGTSGAGGPDTQYF,TGCAGCGCAGGGACTAGCGGAGCAGGCGGCCCAGATACGCAGTATTTT
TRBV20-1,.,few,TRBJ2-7,CSAWGGKEQYF,TGCAGTGCCTGGGGCGGGAAGGAGCAGTACTTC
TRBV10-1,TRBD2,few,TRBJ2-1,CASSGLAGGDNEQFF,TGCGCCAGCAGTGGACTAGCGGGAGGCGACAATGAGCAGTTCTTC
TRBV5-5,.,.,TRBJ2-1,CASSLGGKEQFF,TGTGCCAGCAGCTTGGGAGGGAAGGAGCAGTTCTTC
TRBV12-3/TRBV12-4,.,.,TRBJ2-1,CASSLLRTSSYNEQFF,TGTGCCAGCAGTTTACTTAGGACCAGTTCCTACAATGAGCAGTTCTTC
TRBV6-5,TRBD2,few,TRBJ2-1,CASSYSIAGGLHMVEQFF,TGTGCCAGCAGTTACTCGATAGCGGGAGGGCTTCATATGGTTGAGCAGTTCTTC
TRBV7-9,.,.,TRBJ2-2,CASSSQTATDTGELFF,TGTGCCAGCAGCTCCCAAACCGCGACAGACACCGGGGAGCTGTTTTTT
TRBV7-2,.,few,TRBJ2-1,CASGRGGSWANEQFF,TGTGCCAGCGGTCGGGGTGGGAGCTGGGCCAATGAGCAGTTCTTC
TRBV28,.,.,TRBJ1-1,CASSVRLQNTEAFF,TGTGCCAGCAGTGTCCGACTCCAGAACACTGAAGCTTTCTTT
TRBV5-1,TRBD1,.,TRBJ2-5,CASSLDAGTGFTETQYF,TGCGCCAGCAGCTTGGATGCCGGGACAGGGTTCACAGAGACCCAGTACTTC
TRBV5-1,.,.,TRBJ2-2,CASSLIVSGTGELFF,TGCGCCAGCAGCTTGATAGTGAGTGGTACCGGGGAGCTGTTTTTT
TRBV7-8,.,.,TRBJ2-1,CASSFELGRVNEQFF,TGTGCCAGCAGCTTTGAACTAGGTAGAGTCAATGAGCAGTTCTTC
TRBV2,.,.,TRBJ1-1,CASSDHTSPEAFF,TGTGCCAGCAGTGACCACACTTCACCTGAAGCTTTCTTT
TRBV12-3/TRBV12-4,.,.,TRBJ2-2,CASSFGGHPNTGELFF,TGTGCCAGCAGTTTCGGGGGACACCCAAACACCGGGGAGCTGTTTTTT
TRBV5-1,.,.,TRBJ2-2,CASSYRAATGELFF,TGCGCCAGCAGCTACAGGGCCGCGACCGGGGAGCTGTTTTTT
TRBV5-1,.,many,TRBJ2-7,CASSLDVSLGDEQYF,TGCGCCAGCAGCTTGGATGTATCCCTTGGGGACGAGCAGTACTTC
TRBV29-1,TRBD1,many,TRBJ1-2,CSVERDRGGYGYTF,TGCAGCGTTGAAAGGGACAGGGGAGGCTATGGCTACACCTTC
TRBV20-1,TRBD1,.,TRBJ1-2,CSTYFTKGADVYGYTF,TGCAGTACCTACTTTACGAAGGGGGCGGATGTCTATGGCTACACCTTC
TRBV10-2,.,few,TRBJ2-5,CASGGGSTAQYF,TGCGCCAGCGGAGGAGGGAGCACGGCCCAGTACTTC
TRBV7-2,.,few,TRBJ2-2,CASSLSGAGAVTGELFF,TGTGCCAGCAGCCTCTCGGGGGCAGGGGCGGTCACCGGGGAGCTGTTTTTT
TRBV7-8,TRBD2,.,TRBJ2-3,CASSPASGPSTDTQYF,TGTGCCAGCAGCCCCGCTAGCGGGCCTAGCACAGATACGCAGTATTTT
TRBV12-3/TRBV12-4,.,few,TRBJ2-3,CASSPLGAPQLDTQYF,TGTGCCAGCAGTCCCCTGGGGGCGCCACAACTAGATACGCAGTATTTT
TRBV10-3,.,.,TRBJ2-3,CASLIGDTQYF,TGTGCCAGCCTGATCGGTGATACGCAGTATTTT
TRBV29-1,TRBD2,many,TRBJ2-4,CSVESGTSGIQYF,TGCAGCGTTGAGTCCGGGACTAGCGGCATTCAGTACTTC
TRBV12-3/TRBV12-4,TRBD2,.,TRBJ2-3,CASSLSGASGNTDTQYF,TGTGCCAGCAGTTTATCGGGGGCTAGCGGGAACACAGATACGCAGTATTTT
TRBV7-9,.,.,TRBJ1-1,CASSPSGRLDPEAFF,TGTGCCAGCAGTCCATCGGGGCGTCTAGACCCTGAAGCTTTCTTT
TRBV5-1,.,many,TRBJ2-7,CASSPTGISYEQYF,TGCGCCAGCAGCCCGACAGGTATCTCCTACGAGCAGTACTTC
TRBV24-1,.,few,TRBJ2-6,CATSDIGGANVLTF,TGTGCCACCAGTGATATTGGGGGGGCCAACGTCCTGACTTTC
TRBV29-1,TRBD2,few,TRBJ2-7,CSVFPTGGMDEQYF,TGCAGCGTTTTTCCAACGGGAGGGATGGATGAGCAGTACTTC
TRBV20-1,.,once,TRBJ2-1,CSARDLFSGNNEQFF,TGCAGTGCTAGAGATCTGTTTTCCGGAAACAATGAGCAGTTCTTC
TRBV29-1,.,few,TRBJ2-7,CSVELGGSYEQYF,TGCAGCGTTGAACTAGGCGGTTCCTACGAGCAGTACTTC
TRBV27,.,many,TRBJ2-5,CASSLYLGAGQETQYF,TGTGCCAGCAGTTTATATTTAGGAGCTGGACAAGAGACCCAGTACTTC